The clone carrying this TCR beta chain has ten or more counts. The antigen is unknown. A total of 2 million PBMCs stored at -80 degrees C provided the unsorted libraries. This sample is drawn from a study of neurological immune-mediated disorders. In TCRdb, the 5' RACE reads were re-called with MiXCR into one record per CDR3 protein. The table includes tens of thousands of distinct CDR3 sequences, about 9.4% detected once. The CDR3 is 13 residues long. The V gene's germline CDR1 is SNHLY and CDR2 FYNNEI. Deletions cut 2 bases from V and 8 bases from J, with 9 bases between. Study-level results: No sharing of CDR3 amino acid sequences was observed among expanded clones across subjects, suggesting private repertoires in all groups.

Sequencing was performed on PBMCs. This sequence was found in a woman aged 40 to 50 with HTLV-1-associated myelopathy (HAM/TSP). V gene TRBV2 combines with J gene TRBJ1-4; D remains ambiguous. The CDR3 reads CASSELVGEKLFF. The CDR3, as DNA: TGTGCCAGCAGTGAATTGGTGGGAGAAAAACTGTTTTTT.